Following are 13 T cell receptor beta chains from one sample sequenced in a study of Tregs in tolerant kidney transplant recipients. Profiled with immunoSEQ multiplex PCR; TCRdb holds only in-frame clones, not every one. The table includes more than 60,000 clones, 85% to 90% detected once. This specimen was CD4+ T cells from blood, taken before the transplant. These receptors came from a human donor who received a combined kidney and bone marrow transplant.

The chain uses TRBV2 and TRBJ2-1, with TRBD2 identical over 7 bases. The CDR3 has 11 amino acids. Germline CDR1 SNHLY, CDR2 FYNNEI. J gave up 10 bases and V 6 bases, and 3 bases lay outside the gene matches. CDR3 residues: CASRAGVEQFF. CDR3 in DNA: TGTGCCAGCAGGGCGGGAGTGGAGCAGTTCTTC.

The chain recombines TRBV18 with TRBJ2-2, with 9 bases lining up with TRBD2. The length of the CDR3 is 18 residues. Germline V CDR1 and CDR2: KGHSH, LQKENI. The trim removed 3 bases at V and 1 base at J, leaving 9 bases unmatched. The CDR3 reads CASSPLILAGLNTGELFF. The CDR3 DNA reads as TGTGCCAGCTCACCCTTGATTCTAGCGGGATTGAACACCGGGGAGCTGTTTTTT.

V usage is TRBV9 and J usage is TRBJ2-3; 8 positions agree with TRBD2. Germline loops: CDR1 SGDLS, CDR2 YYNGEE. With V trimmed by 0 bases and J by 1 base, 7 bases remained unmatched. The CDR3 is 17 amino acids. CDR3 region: CASSVAVTSGRTDTQYF. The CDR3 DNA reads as TGTGCCAGCAGCGTAGCTGTAACTAGCGGCCGCACAGATACGCAGTATTTT.

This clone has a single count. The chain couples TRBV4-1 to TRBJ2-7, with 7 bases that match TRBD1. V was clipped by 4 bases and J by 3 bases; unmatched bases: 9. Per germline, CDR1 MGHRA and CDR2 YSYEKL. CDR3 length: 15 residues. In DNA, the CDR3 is TGCGCCAGCAGCCGCGTTGAGGACAGGAACTACGAGCAGTACTTC. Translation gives CASSRVEDRNYEQYF.

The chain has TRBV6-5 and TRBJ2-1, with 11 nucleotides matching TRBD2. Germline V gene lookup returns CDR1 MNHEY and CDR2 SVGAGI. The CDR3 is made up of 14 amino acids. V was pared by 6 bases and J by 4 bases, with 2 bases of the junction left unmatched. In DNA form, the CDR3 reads TGTGCCAGCAGGATAGCGGGAGGGTACAATGAGCAGTTCTTC. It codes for CASRIAGGYNEQFF.

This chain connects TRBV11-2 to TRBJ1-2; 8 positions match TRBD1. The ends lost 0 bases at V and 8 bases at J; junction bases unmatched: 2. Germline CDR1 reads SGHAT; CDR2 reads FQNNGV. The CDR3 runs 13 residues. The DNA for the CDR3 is TGTGCCAGCAGCTTAGACAGGGGGCGCGGCTACACCTTC. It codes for CASSLDRGRGYTF.

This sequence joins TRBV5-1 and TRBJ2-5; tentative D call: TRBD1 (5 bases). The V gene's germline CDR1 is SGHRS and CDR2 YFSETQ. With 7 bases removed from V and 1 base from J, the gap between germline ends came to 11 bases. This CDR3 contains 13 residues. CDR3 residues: CASSRQFQETQYF. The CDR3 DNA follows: TGCGCCAGCTCGAGACAGTTCCAAGAGACCCAGTACTTC.

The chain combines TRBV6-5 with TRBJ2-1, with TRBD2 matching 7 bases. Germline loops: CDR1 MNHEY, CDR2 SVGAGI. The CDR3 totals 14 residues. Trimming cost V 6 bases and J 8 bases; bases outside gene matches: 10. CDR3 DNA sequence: TGTGCCAGCAGCCAGCGGGAAGGGTCGGATGAGCAGTTCTTC. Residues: CASSQREGSDEQFF.

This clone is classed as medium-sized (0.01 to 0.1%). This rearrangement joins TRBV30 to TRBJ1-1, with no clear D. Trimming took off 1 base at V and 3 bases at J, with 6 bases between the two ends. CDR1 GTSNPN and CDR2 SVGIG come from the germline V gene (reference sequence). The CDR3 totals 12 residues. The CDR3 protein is CAWSGGHTEAFF. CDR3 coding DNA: TGTGCCTGGAGTGGTGGCCACACTGAAGCTTTCTTT.

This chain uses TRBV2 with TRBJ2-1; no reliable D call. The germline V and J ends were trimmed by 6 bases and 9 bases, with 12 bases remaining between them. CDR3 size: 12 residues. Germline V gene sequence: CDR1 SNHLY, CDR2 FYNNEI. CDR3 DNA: TGTGCCAGCAGACCCACCTCCGGTGAGCAGTTCTTC. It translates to CASRPTSGEQFF.

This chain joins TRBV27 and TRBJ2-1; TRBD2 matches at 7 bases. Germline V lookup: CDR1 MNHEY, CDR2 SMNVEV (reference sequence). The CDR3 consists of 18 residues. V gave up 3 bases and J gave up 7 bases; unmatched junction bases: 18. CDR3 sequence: CASSFYGGWEGRRNEQFF. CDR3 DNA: TGTGCCAGCAGTTTTTACGGCGGTTGGGAGGGCCGTAGAAATGAGCAGTTCTTC.

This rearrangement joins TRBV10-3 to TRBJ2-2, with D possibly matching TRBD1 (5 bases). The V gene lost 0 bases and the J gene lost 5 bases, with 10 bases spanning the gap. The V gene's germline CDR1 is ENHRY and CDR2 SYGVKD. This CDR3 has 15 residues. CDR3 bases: TGTGCCATCAGTGAGTCTAGGGGCGGTACCGGGGAGCTGTTTTTT. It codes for CAISESRGGTGELFF.

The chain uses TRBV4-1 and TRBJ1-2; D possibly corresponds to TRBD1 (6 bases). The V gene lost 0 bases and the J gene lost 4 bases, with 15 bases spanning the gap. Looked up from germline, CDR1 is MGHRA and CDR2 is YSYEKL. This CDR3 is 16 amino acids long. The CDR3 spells CASSQEAVGGPYGYTF. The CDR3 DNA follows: TGCGCCAGCAGCCAAGAGGCTGTTGGGGGCCCCTATGGCTACACCTTC.